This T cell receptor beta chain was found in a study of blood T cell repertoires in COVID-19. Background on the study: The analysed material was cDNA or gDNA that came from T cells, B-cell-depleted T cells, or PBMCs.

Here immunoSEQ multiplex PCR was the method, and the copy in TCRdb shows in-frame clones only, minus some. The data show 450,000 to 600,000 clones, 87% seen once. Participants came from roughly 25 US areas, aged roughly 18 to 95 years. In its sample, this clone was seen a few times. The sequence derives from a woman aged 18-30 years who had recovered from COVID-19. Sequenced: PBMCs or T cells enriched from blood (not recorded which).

CDR3 sequence (DNA): TGTGCCAGCAGCTTAGCCGGGGATCGGGACGAGCAGTACTTC. Its translation: CASSLAGDRDEQYF. The chain couples TRBV7-9 to TRBJ2-7; the D gene is possibly TRBD2 (5 bases). The CDR3 runs 14 residues. CDR1 is SEHNR, CDR2 FQNEAQ, per germline (reference sequence). Trimming pared 0 bases from V and 5 bases from J, leaving 11 bases between.